This entry is about one T cell receptor (beta chain). The sample is drawn from a study of blood T cell repertoires in COVID-19. Across the whole study: Sample material is recorded as cDNA or gDNA derived from T cells, B-cell-depleted T cells, or PBMCs.

V trimming: 0 bases; J trimming: 10 bases; junction bases outside the gene matches: 3. Germline V gene data show CDR1 as SGHRS and CDR2 as YFSETQ. CDR3 length: 14 residues. Sequencing was performed with immunoSEQ multiplex PCR; in TCRdb, only in-frame clones are kept and a portion is missing. The sample consists of about 9,900 clones, around 78% of them appearing once. This clonotype originated in a human donor in a cohort sampled during active COVID-19. The sequencing input was peripheral blood. V usage is TRBV5-1 and J usage is TRBJ1-6; 8 nucleotides align to TRBD1. DNA of the CDR3: TGCGCCAGCAGCTTGGTTCAGGGGGCATCACCCCTCCACTTT. Translating it yields CASSLVQGASPLHF.